A single sample is the source of the 5 T cell receptor beta chains below, sequenced in a study of beta chain features in type 1 diabetes. The authors reverse transcribed all of the isolated RNA, so sequencing captured expressed TCRB transcripts. Data came from immunoSEQ multiplex PCR; TCRdb stores just in-frame clones and leaves some out. Of 970,000 or so clones listed, 15% to 20% are singletons. The sequencing sample was made of naive CD4+ T cells from blood. The source is a woman aged 18-29 years in good health.

The chain couples TRBV7-9 to TRBJ2-7; D may be TRBD1 (6 bases). Germline CDR1 reads SEHNR; CDR2 reads FQNEAQ (reference sequence). The CDR3 is made up of 14 amino acids. Trimming pared 5 bases from V and 2 bases from J, leaving 13 bases between. The CDR3 bases are TGTGCCAGCAGCCCGGTGGGGGCCGCCTACGAGCAGTACTTC. Protein: CASSPVGAAYEQYF.

The V and J genes are TRBV4-1 and TRBJ2-3, with TRBD2 identical over 7 bases. CDR3 length equals 13 residues. Losses at the gene ends were 0 bases for V and 8 bases for J; bases not matched to a gene: 2. Germline V gives CDR1 MGHRA, CDR2 YSYEKL. The CDR3 bases are TGCGCCAGCAGCCAAGAGAGGGAGGGTACGCAGTATTTT. Its protein product is CASSQEREGTQYF.

The sample holds a few counts of this clone. The rearrangement links TRBV5-1 to TRBJ2-1, with D unresolved. The CDR3 runs to 16 residues. CDR1 is SGHRS and CDR2 is YFSETQ in the germline V gene. V lost 0 bases and J lost 1, with 11 bases in between. The CDR3 spells CASSLGPIGSYNEQFF. The DNA of the CDR3 is TGCGCCAGCAGCTTGGGACCAATCGGGTCCTACAATGAGCAGTTCTTC.

This clone showed up just a few times. The chain links TRBV21-1 to TRBJ1-4. TRBV21-1 is flagged as a pseudogene. This CDR3 has 16 amino acids. The CDR3 DNA sequence: TGTGCCAGCAGCAAATCCGTCCCCTACCCGGATGAAAAACTGTTTTTT. Its translation is CASSKSVPYPDEKLFF.

Here the CDR3 DNA reads TGTGCCAGCAGTTACGGAGACGGGTTCGCCGGCAATGAGCAGTTCTTC. It translates to CASSYGDGFAGNEQFF. The chain recombines TRBV6-6 with TRBJ2-1; D uncertain. Trimming pared 2 bases from V and 6 bases from J, leaving 17 bases between. The CDR3 totals 16 residues. Germline CDR1 and CDR2: MNHNY and SVGAGI (reference sequence).